This T cell receptor (beta chain) originates from a study of breast tumors, draining lymph nodes, adjacent tissues. Via MiXCR, TCRdb re-called the multiplex PCR reads, giving one row per CDR3 protein. The data show about 180,000 distinct CDR3 sequences, roughly 30% seen once. The CDR3 has 12 amino acids. V was cut by 10 bases and J by 1 base, with 7 bases left in between. In germline, CDR1 is LNHDA, CDR2 SQIVND (reference sequence). The lymph nodes were axillary draining lymph nodes from breast cancer patients. A note on this clonotype: A much larger clone lies one base from this, so it may be a read error.

The sequenced material came from axillary lymph node tissue. The TCR originated in a female donor with breast cancer. Some clones in this sample may be carry-over from other donors' samples. The chain employs TRBV19 and TRBJ2-2; D remains ambiguous. The CDR3 sequence is CANERNTGELFF. The CDR3 DNA follows: TGTGCCAATGAGAGGAACACCGGGGAGCTGTTTTTT.